Following are 12 T cell receptor beta chains from one sample sequenced in a study of T cells in tuberculosis. Some clones are missing from TCRdb's copy, which holds only in-frame ones; the method was immunoSEQ multiplex PCR. The sample has roughly 61,000 clones; roughly 90% are singletons. Cells were sorted from thawed PBMC rested overnight and stained with GMM-loaded CD1B tetramer, viability dye and anti-CD3. The CD1B tetramers carried C32 glucose monomycolate purified from Rhodococcus equi. Sequenced material: CD1b-GMM tetramer-negative cells sorted from PBMCs. Source of these receptors: an adult woman with latent tuberculosis.

The genes are TRBV5-1 and TRBJ2-3; 7 positions match TRBD2. CDR1 is SGHRS and CDR2 is YFSETQ in the germline V gene. The length of the CDR3 is 16 residues. The V gene end was trimmed by 0 bases and the J gene end by 4 bases; junction bases not matched to a gene: 8. CDR3 sequence reads: CASSLAVRGNSDTQYF. CDR3 nucleotides: TGCGCCAGCAGCTTGGCGGTGCGGGGGAACTCAGATACGCAGTATTTT.

The CDR3 sequence: CASSLGWGVTEAFF. The DNA of the CDR3 is TGTGCCAGCAGCTTAGGATGGGGCGTGACTGAAGCTTTCTTT. The chain has TRBV7-9 and TRBJ1-1; D might be TRBD1 (5 bases). The CDR3 spans 14 residues. V was trimmed by 1 base and J by 5 bases, leaving 11 bases between them. CDR1 SEHNR and CDR2 FQNEAQ come from the germline V gene (reference sequence).

The chain links TRBV29-1 to TRBJ1-1; 7 bases align to TRBD1. The V gene end was trimmed by 4 bases and the J gene end by 4 bases; junction bases not matched to a gene: 6. The CDR3 covers 13 residues. Germline V lookup: CDR1 SQVTM, CDR2 ANQGSEA. Here the CDR3 reads CSVGQGIITEAFF. The CDR3 DNA sequence: TGCAGCGTTGGACAGGGAATTATCACTGAAGCTTTCTTT.

The chain carries TRBV5-1 and TRBJ2-1, with 7 positions matching TRBD2. V dropped 3 bases and J dropped 8; count of bases not matched to a gene: 14. This CDR3 is built from 16 residues. Per germline, CDR1 SGHRS and CDR2 YFSETQ. The CDR3 is CASSSRGTLQVDEQFF. Here the CDR3 DNA reads TGCGCCAGCAGCTCGCGGGGGACGCTCCAAGTAGATGAGCAGTTCTTC.

V usage is TRBV2 and J usage is TRBJ1-5; no reliable D call. There are 15 residues in the CDR3. Germline V CDR1 and CDR2: SNHLY, FYNNEI. Trimming pared 5 bases from V and 7 bases from J, leaving 18 bases between. CDR3 sequence (DNA): TGTGCCAGCAGTCTCGGAGCGCGAAGCGGGCAGCCCCAGCATTTT. This translates into CASSLGARSGQPQHF.

This clone has more than one count but fewer than ten. The chain uses TRBV5-1 and TRBJ1-2; D may be TRBD1 (6 bases). V was clipped by 0 bases and J by 9 bases, with 15 bases between them. The CDR3 consists of 14 residues. Germline V lookup: CDR1 SGHRS, CDR2 YFSETQ. Here the CDR3 reads CASSLAAGARSYTF. The CDR3 coding sequence is TGCGCCAGCAGCTTGGCTGCAGGGGCCCGAAGCTACACCTTC.

The gene calls are TRBV7-2 and TRBJ2-7, with 10 bases fitting TRBD2. J was trimmed by 3 bases and V by 1 base; bases with no gene match: 6. CDR1 SGHTA and CDR2 FQGNSA come from the germline V gene. CDR3 length: 16 residues. The CDR3 sequence is CASSLDRAGGGYEQYF. In DNA form, the CDR3 reads TGTGCCAGCAGCTTAGACAGAGCGGGAGGGGGCTACGAGCAGTACTTC. Complete variable domain (other parts from reference TRBV7-2 and TRBJ2-7): GAGVSQSPSNKVTEKGKDVELRCDPISGHTALYWYRQSLGQGLEFLIYFQGNSAPDKSGLPSDRFSAERTGGSVSTLTIQRTQQEDSAVYLCASSLDRAGGGYEQYFGPGTRLTVT.

This chain links TRBV15 with TRBJ2-1; 9 bases map to TRBD2. V was pared by 6 bases and J by 7 bases, with 7 bases of the junction left unmatched. Germline V lookup: CDR1 LNHNV, CDR2 YYDKDF (reference sequence). The CDR3 runs to 14 residues. The CDR3 sequence: CATRAGGPLNEQFF. DNA for the CDR3: TGTGCCACCAGGGCGGGGGGGCCATTGAATGAGCAGTTCTTC.

The chain carries TRBV29-1 and TRBJ1-2, with D perhaps TRBD1 (6 bases). The CDR3 spans 13 residues. V lost 4 bases, J lost 7 bases, and 16 bases lay in between. CDR1 SQVTM and CDR2 ANQGSEA come from the germline V gene. This chain's CDR3 is CSVVQGYGSGYTF. In nucleotides, the CDR3 is TGCAGCGTTGTCCAGGGGTACGGAAGTGGCTACACCTTC.

This chain links TRBV27 with TRBJ2-3; D perhaps matches TRBD1 (6 bases). This CDR3 is built from 15 residues. Between the trimmed V and J ends, which lost 3 bases and 2 bases, there was a span of 12 bases. Looked up from germline, CDR1 is MNHEY and CDR2 is SMNVEV (reference sequence). CDR3 residues: CASSFRQAYTDTQYF. In nucleotides, the CDR3 is TGTGCCAGCAGTTTCCGACAGGCGTACACAGATACGCAGTATTTT.

The chain employs TRBV4-3 and TRBJ1-5; the match to TRBD1 covers 8 bases. This CDR3 is 15 amino acids long. The germline V gene has CDR1 LGHNA and CDR2 YSLEER. V lost 0 bases and J lost 7; bases outside the gene matches: 5. In nucleotides, the CDR3 is TGCGCCAGCAGCCAAGACAGGGGGCAAGGACAGCCCCAGCATTTT. As protein: CASSQDRGQGQPQHF.

The CDR3 region has the DNA TGTGCCAGCAGCTTAGTTCAGATCAATACCGGGGAGCTGTTTTTT. Protein sequence: CASSLVQINTGELFF. This sequence joins TRBV7-9 and TRBJ2-2; no clear D gene. Germline-derived CDR1 and CDR2 are SEHNR and FQNEAQ (reference sequence). V was shortened by 1 base and J by 5 bases, with 11 bases between the two germline ends. The CDR3 runs to 15 residues.